Sequencing of this T cell receptor (beta chain) was carried out in a study of Ad26.COV2.S vaccination and SARS-CoV-2 variants. Data came from immunoSEQ multiplex PCR; TCRdb stores just in-frame clones and leaves some out. The data show about 460,000 clones, about 88% seen once. V was shortened by 2 bases and J by 1 base, with 17 bases between the two germline ends. The CDR3 sequence is 17 residues long. From germline, CDR1 is LGHNT and CDR2 FRNRAP. Points from the study as a whole: It was vaccine recipients, not placebo recipients, who had the higher spike-specific TCR breadth.

Worth noting for this clone: The antigen is unknown.

Treatment reported: about 20 received Ad26.COV2.S at low or high dose, single or two shots; about 5 received placebo; per-sample allocation not given. Sampling was done on day 63 after the first vaccine or placebo injection. The source material was peripheral blood, sampled in a trial of Ad26.COV2.S vaccine versus placebo. The rearrangement uses TRBV12-5 and TRBJ1-1, with D possibly matching TRBD1 (5 bases). The source is a person aged 18-60 years who received the Ad26.COV2.S COVID-19 vaccine or a placebo. The CDR3 protein is CASGLCLQARRNTEAFF. The CDR3 nucleotides read TGTGCTAGTGGTTTGTGTTTACAGGCTAGGCGGAACACTGAAGCTTTCTTT.